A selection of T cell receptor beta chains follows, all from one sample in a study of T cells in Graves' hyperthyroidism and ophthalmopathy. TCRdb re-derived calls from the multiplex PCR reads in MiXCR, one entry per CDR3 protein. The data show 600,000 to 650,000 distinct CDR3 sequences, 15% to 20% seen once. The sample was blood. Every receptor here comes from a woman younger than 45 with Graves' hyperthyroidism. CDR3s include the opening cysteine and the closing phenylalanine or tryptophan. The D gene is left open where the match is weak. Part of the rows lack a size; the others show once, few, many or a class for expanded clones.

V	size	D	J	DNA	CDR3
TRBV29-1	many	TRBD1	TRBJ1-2	TGCAGCGTTCCCCGTACGGGACAGACCTATGGCTACACCTTC	CSVPRTGQTYGYTF
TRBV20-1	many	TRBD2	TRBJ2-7	TGCAGTCCGGGACTAGCGGGAGATTACGAGCAGTACTTC	CSPGLAGDYEQYF
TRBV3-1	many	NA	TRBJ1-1	TGTGCCAGCAGCCCAGGGGTTCAGGACACTGAAGCTTTCTTT	CASSPGVQDTEAFF
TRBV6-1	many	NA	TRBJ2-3	TGTGCCAGCAGTCCGGGCCTCAACCCAGATACGCAGTATTTT	CASSPGLNPDTQYF
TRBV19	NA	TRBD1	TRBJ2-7	TGTGCCAGCCAGGGGGGACAGGTTTCCGAGCAGTACTTC	CASQGGQVSEQYF
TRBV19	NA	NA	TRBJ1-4	TGTGCCAGTAGTGGATCAACTAATGAAAAACTGTTTTTT	CASSGSTNEKLFF
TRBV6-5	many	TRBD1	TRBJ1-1	TGTGCCAGCAGTTACCCGTTAAACAGGGGAGTCGAGGTTACTGAAGCTTTCTTT	CASSYPLNRGVEVTEAFF
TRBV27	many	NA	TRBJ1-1	TGTGCCAGCAGTTTAACCCCAAGAATTGAAGCTTTCTTT	CASSLTPRIEAFF
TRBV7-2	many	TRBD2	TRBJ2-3	TGTGCCAGCAGCTTCCAAGCGGGGGAAGATACGCAGTATTTT	CASSFQAGEDTQYF
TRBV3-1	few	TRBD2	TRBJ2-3	TGTGCCAGCAGCCTCAGACTAGCGGGAGTCACAGATACGCAGTATTTT	CASSLRLAGVTDTQYF
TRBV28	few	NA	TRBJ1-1	TGTGCCAGCAGTTTTTGGAGGAACACTGAAGCTTTCTTT	CASSFWRNTEAFF
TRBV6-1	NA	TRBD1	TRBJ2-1	TGTGCCAGCACCCAGGACAGGGCCTCCTACAATGAGCAGTTCTTC	CASTQDRASYNEQFF
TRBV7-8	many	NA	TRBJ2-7	TGTGCCAGCAGCTCCCCTTGGAACTACGAGCAGTACTTC	CASSSPWNYEQYF
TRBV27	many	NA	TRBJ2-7	TGTGCCAGCAGTGCGCCGGGGCTCTCCTACGAGCAGTACTTC	CASSAPGLSYEQYF
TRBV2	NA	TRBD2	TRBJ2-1	TGTGCCACCGGACTAGCGGGAGTCGGCAATGAGCAGTTCTTC	CATGLAGVGNEQFF
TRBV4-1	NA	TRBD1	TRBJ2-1	TGCGCCAGCAGCCAAGTCGATTACAGGGGGCGCAACTACAATGAGCAGTTCTTC	CASSQVDYRGRNYNEQFF
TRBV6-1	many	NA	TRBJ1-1	TGTGCCAGCAGGTACCCGGGGTCCACTGAAGCTTTCTTT	CASRYPGSTEAFF
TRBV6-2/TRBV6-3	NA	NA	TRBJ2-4	TGTGCCAGCAGTTACAGGAAAGCCAAAAACATTCAGTACTTC	CASSYRKAKNIQYF
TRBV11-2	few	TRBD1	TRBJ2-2	TGTGCCAGCAGGACAATTAGAGCAGTTAGGGGGCGGGAGCTGTTTTTT	CASRTIRAVRGRELFF
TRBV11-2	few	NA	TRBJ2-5	TGTGCCAGCAGCTCAGTGACGGTACAAGAGACCCAGTACTTC	CASSSVTVQETQYF
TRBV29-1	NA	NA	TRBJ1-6	TGCAGCGTTGAAAGGACAGCGAGCTCCTATAATTCACCCCTCCACTTT	CSVERTASSYNSPLHF
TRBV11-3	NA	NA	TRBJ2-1	TGTGCCAGCAGCTGGCGTTATGGGGACGATGAGCAGTTCTTC	CASSWRYGDDEQFF
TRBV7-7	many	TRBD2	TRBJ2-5	TGTGCTAGCAGCTTAAGCGGGAGGTCGGAGACCCAGTACTTC	CASSLSGRSETQYF
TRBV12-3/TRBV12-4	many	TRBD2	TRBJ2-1	TGTGCCAGCAGTAGACTAGCGGCGTACAATGAGCAGTTCTTC	CASSRLAAYNEQFF
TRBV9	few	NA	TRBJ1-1	TGTGCCAGCAGCGCCCTCCCCAAGGGGGTCGGCTCTGAAGCTTTCTTT	CASSALPKGVGSEAFF
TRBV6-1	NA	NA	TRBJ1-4	TGTGCCAGCAGTGAAGGGAGTCTTAGGGGAGGGCTCGGATTCAGTGAAAAACTGTTTTTT	CASSEGSLRGGLGFSEKLFF
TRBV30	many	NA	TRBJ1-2	TGTGCCTGGAACCATGGGTCAGGGGACTATGGCTACACCTTC	CAWNHGSGDYGYTF
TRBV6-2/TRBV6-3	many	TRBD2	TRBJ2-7	TGTGCCAGCAGTTACGGCCTAGCGGGAGCATACGAGCAGTACTTC	CASSYGLAGAYEQYF
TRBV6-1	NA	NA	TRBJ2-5	TGTGCCAGCAGTTCCCGGGGGGCAGAGACCCAGTACTTC	CASSSRGAETQYF
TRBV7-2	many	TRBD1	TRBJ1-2	TGTGCCAGCAGCTTAGGGACAGGGAGTGGCTACACCTTC	CASSLGTGSGYTF
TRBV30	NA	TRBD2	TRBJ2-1	TGTGCCTGGGGGACTAGCGGGAGTTTCCAGGAGCAGTTCTTC	CAWGTSGSFQEQFF
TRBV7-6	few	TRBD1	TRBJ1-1	TGTGCCAGCAGCACCCTGACAGGGAGGAACACTGAAGCTTTCTTT	CASSTLTGRNTEAFF
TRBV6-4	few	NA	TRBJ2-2	TGTGCCAGCAGTGAAGACGGGAACACCGGGGAGCTGTTTTTT	CASSEDGNTGELFF
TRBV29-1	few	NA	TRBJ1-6	TGCAGCGTGAGAAGCTCCTATAATTCACCCCTCCACTTT	CSVRSSYNSPLHF
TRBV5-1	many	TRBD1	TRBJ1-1	TGCGCCAGCAGCTACCGGGACAGGGAAGCTTTCTTT	CASSYRDREAFF
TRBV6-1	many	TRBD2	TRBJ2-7	TGTGCCAGCATCGGGGGACTAGCACCCTACGAGCAGTACTTC	CASIGGLAPYEQYF
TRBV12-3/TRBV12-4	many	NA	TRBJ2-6	TGTGCCAGCACCAGAGGGGCAGGGAGGCGCTCTGGGGCCAACGTCCTGACTTTC	CASTRGAGRRSGANVLTF
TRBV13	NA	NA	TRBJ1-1	TGTGCCAGCAGCCCCTTCCCTACCGACACTGAAGCTTTCTTT	CASSPFPTDTEAFF
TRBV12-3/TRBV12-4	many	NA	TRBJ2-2	TGTGCCAGCAGTTTTGACGGGGAGCTGTTTTTT	CASSFDGELFF
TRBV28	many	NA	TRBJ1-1	TGTGCCAGCAGACGAACGACTGCGGGGGTCTTTCAGGGGAACACTGAAGCTTTCTTT	CASRRTTAGVFQGNTEAFF
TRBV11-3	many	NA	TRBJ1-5	TGTGCCAGCAGCTTAGGGCAGGGGAGCAATCAGCCCCAGCATTTT	CASSLGQGSNQPQHF